These 32 T cell receptor beta chains came from one sample sequenced in a study of blood T cell repertoires in COVID-19. Libraries were prepared by immunoSEQ multiplex PCR; TCRdb keeps only in-frame clonotypes and omits some of them. The repertoire includes about 180,000 clones, roughly four fifths of them detected once, and 6% to 8.5% sits in the top ten. The source material was peripheral blood. The receptor set was obtained from a woman in her seventies with COVID-19, enrolled during active disease.

This sequence joins TRBV30 and TRBJ2-7, with TRBD2 matching over 11 bases. Germline lookup yields CDR1 GTSNPN and CDR2 SVGIG (reference sequence). This CDR3 comprises 17 residues. Trimming cost V 2 bases and J 3 bases; bases outside gene matches: 12. CDR3 sequence reads: CAWSPLPSLAGGYEQYF. In DNA, the CDR3 is TGTGCCTGGAGTCCACTCCCGAGTCTAGCGGGAGGCTACGAGCAGTACTTC.

The chain couples TRBV4-2 to TRBJ1-1; a possible D gene is TRBD1 (5 bases). CDR1 and CDR2 from the germline V gene are LGHNA and YNFKEQ. This CDR3 comprises 12 residues. The V and J ends lost 5 bases and 1 base respectively, with 5 bases between them. The CDR3 DNA sequence: TGTGCCAGCAGCACAGGGAACACTGAAGCTTTCTTT. This codes for CASSTGNTEAFF.

The V gene is TRBV28, the J gene TRBJ2-1; 9 positions match TRBD1. The CDR3 is 15 residues long. Losses at the gene ends were 5 bases for V and 3 bases for J; bases not matched to a gene: 5. Germline assignment: CDR1 MDHEN and CDR2 SYDVKM. The CDR3 reads CASSKGGQGYNEQFF. CDR3 DNA: TGTGCCAGCAGTAAAGGGGGACAGGGCTACAATGAGCAGTTCTTC.

This clone was recorded once. V usage is TRBV9 and J usage is TRBJ1-4; 8 bases fit TRBD1. V shed 4 bases and J 0 bases; nucleotides not matched to a gene: 8. This CDR3 is built from 17 residues. CDR1 is SGDLS and CDR2 is YYNGEE in the germline V gene. CDR3 bases: TGTGCCAGCAGCCCGAGGACAGGGAGGCCAACTAATGAAAAACTGTTTTTT. Protein sequence: CASSPRTGRPTNEKLFF.

The CDR3 is CASSSSTSPHETQYF. The CDR3 DNA reads as TGTGCCAGCTCCTCCTCGACTAGCCCTCATGAGACCCAGTACTTC. This chain links TRBV18 with TRBJ2-5; the match to TRBD2 covers 7 bases. With V trimmed by 6 bases and J by 5 bases, 12 bases remained unmatched. Germline values: CDR1 KGHSH, CDR2 LQKENI. This CDR3 is 15 amino acids long.

The chain is built from TRBV7-3 and TRBJ2-4, with 9 bases fitting TRBD1. The trim removed 5 bases at V and 8 bases at J, leaving 7 bases unmatched. The CDR3 is 14 amino acids. Germline CDR1 SGHTA, CDR2 FQGTGA. CDR3 in amino acids: CASSPGTGRHIQYF. The CDR3 DNA reads TGTGCCAGCAGCCCCGGGACAGGGAGGCACATTCAGTACTTC.

The table lists this clone with a count of one. This chain joins TRBV6-6 and TRBJ1-2; D unclear. V lost 4 bases and J 1 base, leaving 7 bases between the germline ends. The germline V gene encodes CDR1 MNHNY and CDR2 SVGAGI (reference sequence). CDR3 length: 13 amino acids. The CDR3 reads CASSSKSNYGYTF. The CDR3 bases are TGTGCCAGCAGTTCAAAGAGTAACTATGGCTACACCTTC.

The V call is TRBV2, the J call TRBJ2-5; D is perhaps TRBD1 (6 bases). V lost 7 bases to trimming and J lost 2 bases, with 17 bases between them. The CDR3 spans 15 residues. Germline CDR1 reads SNHLY; CDR2 reads FYNNEI. CDR3 residues: CASTILQGIQETQYF. The CDR3, as DNA: TGTGCCAGCACTATATTACAGGGTATTCAAGAGACCCAGTACTTC.

This clone was found once. The chain combines TRBV7-2 with TRBJ2-1; D is undetermined. Germline V gene lookup returns CDR1 SGHTA and CDR2 FQGNSA. The ends were cut back, 5 bases at V and 6 bases at J, with 8 bases in the middle. The CDR3 is 12 residues long. In DNA form, the CDR3 reads TGTGCCAGCAGCGTAATCTCCAATGAGCAGTTCTTC. This gives the protein CASSVISNEQFF.

The chain carries TRBV28 and TRBJ1-2; TRBD1 matches at 7 bases. Trimming cost V 1 base and J 8 bases; bases outside gene matches: 13. Germline lookup yields CDR1 MDHEN and CDR2 SYDVKM. CDR3 length equals 16 residues. CDR3 nucleotides: TGTGCCAGCAGTTTATCCCCTAGGACAGGATCGGGAGGCTACACCTTC. Encoded protein: CASSLSPRTGSGGYTF.

V is TRBV7-8 and J is TRBJ2-5, with a possible D match to TRBD2 (6 bases). The germline V and J ends were trimmed by 5 bases and 4 bases, with 17 bases remaining between them. This CDR3 contains 15 residues. Per the germline V gene, CDR1 is SGHVS and CDR2 is FQNEAQ. The DNA of the CDR3 is TGTGCCAGCAGCCGCACGGAGGGAAAGGGAGAGACCCAGTACTTC. It specifies CASSRTEGKGETQYF.

The chain employs TRBV28 and TRBJ1-2, with D tentatively TRBD1 (5 bases). The CDR3 is made up of 13 amino acids. V was clipped by 6 bases and J by 5 bases, with 13 bases between them. The V gene's germline CDR1 is MDHEN and CDR2 SYDVKM. The CDR3 DNA follows: TGTGCCAGCAGCCGTGGGGGGAAATATGGCTACACCTTC. Protein product: CASSRGGKYGYTF.

V is TRBV18 and J is TRBJ1-1; 12 nucleotides agree with TRBD1. CDR3 length: 14 residues. Germline CDR1 is KGHSH and CDR2 is LQKENI. V shed 4 bases and J 5 bases; nucleotides not matched to a gene: 2. CDR3 amino acids: CASSRDRGRTEAFF. The CDR3 bases are TGTGCCAGCTCACGGGACAGGGGGCGAACTGAAGCTTTCTTT.

The V and J genes are TRBV2 and TRBJ2-1, with 8 positions matching TRBD2. CDR3 length equals 15 residues. The V gene's germline CDR1 is SNHLY and CDR2 FYNNEI. V dropped 7 bases and J dropped 2; count of bases not matched to a gene: 7. The CDR3 protein is CASTGSGGTYNEQFF. In nucleotides, the CDR3 is TGTGCCAGCACGGGCAGCGGGGGTACCTACAATGAGCAGTTCTTC.

This clone was found once. The chain joins TRBV21-1 to TRBJ2-7; the table's D call, TRBD1, has no DNA check behind it. TRBV21-1 is a documented pseudogene. The CDR3 has 17 residues. CDR3 in amino acids: CAREGQKTTIHTYEQYF. The CDR3 DNA sequence: TGTGCCAGAGAGGGACAGAAGACTACCATCCACACCTACGAGCAGTACTTC.

This clone was observed many times. V gene TRBV18 combines with J gene TRBJ2-7; D is ambiguous. The CDR3 runs to 12 residues. Per germline, CDR1 KGHSH and CDR2 LQKENI. V lost 2 bases and J lost 6, with 8 bases in between. The DNA for the CDR3 is TGTGCCAGCTCACCAATTCCGGTCGAGCAGTACTTC. Its protein product is CASSPIPVEQYF.

The V and J genes are TRBV7-2 and TRBJ2-2, with TRBD1 matching 9 bases. V was pared by 6 bases and J by 2 bases, with 7 bases of the junction left unmatched. The germline gives CDR1 SGHTA, CDR2 FQGNSA. CDR3 length equals 16 residues. This chain's CDR3 is CASSKQGAANTGELFF. In nucleotides, the CDR3 is TGTGCCAGCAGTAAACAGGGGGCTGCTAACACCGGGGAGCTGTTTTTT.

This chain connects TRBV28 to TRBJ2-1; 10 positions match TRBD1. Germline values: CDR1 MDHEN, CDR2 SYDVKM. This CDR3 spans 16 amino acids. V dropped 4 bases and J dropped 4; count of bases not matched to a gene: 7. The CDR3 protein is CASSSGGQGFYNEQFF. The CDR3 coding sequence is TGTGCCAGCAGTTCGGGGGGACAGGGGTTTTACAATGAGCAGTTCTTC.

V usage is TRBV5-1 and J usage is TRBJ1-1, with TRBD1 matching over 11 bases. V lost 4 bases, J lost 5 bases, and 7 bases stayed unmatched. This CDR3 contains 15 residues. Germline CDR1 reads SGHRS; CDR2 reads YFSETQ. For the CDR3, the DNA is TGCGCCAGCAGCCTAGGACAGGGGGCGCTTACTGAAGCTTTCTTT. Residues: CASSLGQGALTEAFF.

This clone came up a few times. The V call is TRBV5-4, the J call TRBJ2-5; 7 bases align to TRBD2. V trimming: 4 bases; J trimming: 1 base; junction bases outside the gene matches: 4. This CDR3 has 14 residues. Per germline, CDR1 SGHNT and CDR2 YYREEE (reference sequence). The DNA of the CDR3 is TGTGCCAGCAGCCCGGGGGGAAGCCAAGAGACCCAGTACTTC. Its protein is CASSPGGSQETQYF.

This rearrangement joins TRBV21-1 to TRBJ2-1; the listed D gene, TRBD2, was not tested against the DNA. TRBV21-1 is tagged as a pseudogene. This CDR3 spans 16 amino acids. The chain's CDR3 is CASSKGGSRNPNEQFF. CDR3 nucleotides: TGTGCCAGCAGCAAAGGCGGGTCCAGGAATCCCAATGAGCAGTTCTTC.

The rearrangement uses TRBV18 and TRBJ2-5, with 15 bases fitting TRBD2. The CDR3 has 18 residues. After removal of 4 bases from V and 2 bases from J, the junction contained 8 bases not matched to a gene. The germline V gene encodes CDR1 KGHSH and CDR2 LQKENI. CDR3 loop: CASSLGLAGGPGQETQYF. CDR3 in DNA: TGTGCCAGCTCACTAGGACTAGCGGGAGGGCCTGGTCAAGAGACCCAGTACTTC.

Concerning this clone itself: At one of its ends the junction is not consistent with the germline gene, which may arise from a read error. The V gene is TRBV5-1, the J gene TRBJ2-7, with 7 bases identical to TRBD1. The CDR3 totals 12 residues. Germline-derived CDR1 and CDR2 are SGHRS and YFSETQ. CDR3 nucleotide sequence: TGCGCCAGCAGCTTAGACGACAGGGAGAGAAACTTC. It encodes CASSLDDRERNF.

CDR3 amino acids: CASSFSDRGTKNIQYF. The CDR3 DNA reads TGTGCCAGCAGCTTTTCTGACAGGGGAACCAAAAACATTCAGTACTTC. The V and J genes are TRBV5-8 and TRBJ2-4, with 8 bases identical to TRBD1. Germline-derived CDR1 and CDR2 are SGHTS and YDEGEE. V lost 2 bases to trimming and J lost 2 bases; unmatched junction nucleotides: 6. The CDR3 is 16 amino acids.

This rearrangement joins TRBV27 to TRBJ2-3, with 12 bases that match TRBD2. V was pared by 5 bases and J by 5 bases, with 11 bases of the junction left unmatched. Germline lookup yields CDR1 MNHEY and CDR2 SMNVEV (reference sequence). CDR3 length: 17 residues. CDR3 protein: CASSPTTSGSIGDTQYF. The CDR3 DNA reads as TGTGCCAGCAGTCCAACGACTAGCGGGAGTATTGGAGATACGCAGTATTTT.

The chain links TRBV7-8 to TRBJ1-1; 7 bases map to TRBD1. The length of the CDR3 is 15 residues. CDR1 is SGHVS and CDR2 is FQNEAQ in the germline V gene. The V segment lost 5 bases and the J segment 2 bases; nucleotides outside the gene matches: 8. For the CDR3, the DNA is TGTGCCAGCAGCCGGAGGGGGCTTTCTAACACTGAAGCTTTCTTT. It codes for CASSRRGLSNTEAFF.

This chain joins TRBV11-2 and TRBJ2-1, with 11 nucleotides matching TRBD2. J was trimmed by 3 bases and V by 5 bases; bases with no gene match: 9. CDR1 and CDR2 from the germline V gene are SGHAT and FQNNGV. CDR3 length equals 17 residues. The CDR3 here is CASSQGAGTSGYNEQFF. DNA of the CDR3: TGTGCCAGCAGCCAGGGGGCGGGGACTAGCGGCTACAATGAGCAGTTCTTC.

This sequence joins TRBV19 and TRBJ2-1; TRBD2 aligns across 8 bases. Looked up from germline, CDR1 is LNHDA and CDR2 is SQIVND (reference sequence). J gave up 7 bases and V 4 bases, and 9 bases lay outside the gene matches. The CDR3 has 15 residues. This CDR3 reads CASSSPGGPRNEQFF. DNA for the CDR3: TGTGCCAGTAGTAGTCCGGGAGGGCCCAGAAATGAGCAGTTCTTC.

The count of this clone is one. J is TRBJ1-1 and V is TRBV19; a possible D gene is TRBD1 (5 bases). Germline V lookup: CDR1 LNHDA, CDR2 SQIVND (reference sequence). This CDR3 region has 13 residues. V lost 3 bases to trimming and J lost 4 bases, with 9 bases between them. The CDR3 sequence: CASSIQGGTEAFF. CDR3 DNA: TGTGCCAGTAGTATCCAGGGAGGCACTGAAGCTTTCTTT.

The chain has TRBV2 and TRBJ1-5; perhaps TRBD1 as D (5 bases). Trimming removed 4 bases at V and 5 bases at J, with 15 bases between. CDR1 and CDR2 from the germline V gene are SNHLY and FYNNEI. This CDR3 region has 15 residues. The CDR3 region has the DNA TGTGCCAGCAGTGCAGGGTTGGAATTTTATCAGCCCCAGCATTTT. This translates into CASSAGLEFYQPQHF.

This clone was seen a single time. The V and J genes are TRBV28 and TRBJ1-6; a weak D match, TRBD1 (5 bases). The CDR3 length is 16 residues. The ends were cut back, 10 bases at V and 13 bases at J, with 29 bases in the middle. Germline loops: CDR1 MDHEN, CDR2 SYDVKM. The CDR3 coding sequence is TGTGCCATCCCGAGTGGGCAGGGCACCCTCAAAGGCCCCCTCCACTTT. Encoded protein: CAIPSGQGTLKGPLHF. Full variable domain (rest looked up from reference TRBV28 and TRBJ1-6): DVKVTQSSRYLVKRTGEKVFLECVQDMDHENMFWYRQDPGLGLRLIYFSYDVKMKEKGDIPEGYSVSREKKERFSLILESASTNQTSMYLCAIPSGQGTLKGPLHFGNGTRLTVT.

The chain combines TRBV15 with TRBJ1-1, with 8 bases identical to TRBD1. V shed 1 base and J 4 bases; nucleotides not matched to a gene: 5. The length of the CDR3 is 15 residues. CDR1 and CDR2 (germline): LNHNV, YYDKDF (reference sequence). CDR3 in DNA: TGTGCCACCAGCAGAGGGGCAGGGGGCGGCACTGAAGCTTTCTTT. This translates into CATSRGAGGGTEAFF.